This TCR beta chain is from a study of identical twins. TCRdb processed the 5' RACE reads anew with MiXCR; each CDR3 protein has one entry. The sample lists 250,000 or so distinct CDR3 sequences, roughly 8% occurring once. This clonotype was detected ten times or more. The CDR3 runs to 12 residues. The germline V gene encodes CDR1 KGHDR and CDR2 SFDVKD. V lost 3 bases to trimming and J lost 10 bases, with 8 bases between them. These data also featured in a second study, about yellow fever vaccine responses in identical twins.

The genes are TRBV24-1 and TRBJ1-4; D not certain. Sequencing input: CD8+ T cells sorted from blood. This sequence was found in a woman between 18 and 29 years old in good health. CDR3 in amino acids: CATSDLVGKLFF. DNA for the CDR3: TGTGCCACCAGTGATCTGGTGGGAAAACTGTTTTTT.